This record covers a single TCR beta chain. Measured with immunoSEQ multiplex PCR; TCRdb has only the in-frame clones, and not every one. Altogether 110,000 to 150,000 clones are present, 65% to 80% being singletons, with the ten largest covering 3.5% to 4.5%. This sample was taken from a study of blood T cell repertoires in COVID-19. Study summary: Sites across the United States, Italy and Spain contributed samples from acute and convalescent COVID-19. T cells, B-cell-depleted T cells, or PBMCs supplied cDNA or gDNA.

CDR1 is SGHAT, CDR2 FQNNGV, per germline. The CDR3 sequence is 14 residues long. V lost 5 bases, J lost 1 base, and 2 bases stayed unmatched. The TCR was taken from a man aged 60 to 69 with acute or convalescent COVID-19. The chain combines TRBV11-2 with TRBJ2-7; 10 nucleotides agree with TRBD2. Sequencing used peripheral blood. CDR3 sequence (DNA): TGTGCCAGCAGCCTGACTAGCGGGTCCTACGAGCAGTACTTC. Translated, it gives CASSLTSGSYEQYF.